Listed here are 20 T cell receptor beta chains from one sample, sequenced in a study of shared clonotypes between healthy human individuals. TCRdb keeps only in-frame clones here, not all; method: immunoSEQ multiplex PCR. The sample comprises about 1.5 million clones, under 99% of which are singletons, and approximately 0.45% rests with the top ten. Sequencing was done on a sample of naive CD4+ T cells sorted from blood. Subset given: CD45RA+ positively selected. The receptors derive from a man between 25 and 39 years old in good health.

The V and J genes are TRBV18 and TRBJ2-2; D remains unclear. Trimming removed 6 bases from V and 4 bases from J, with 9 bases in between. CDR1 and CDR2 (germline): KGHSH, LQKENI. This CDR3 contains 13 residues. The CDR3 region is CASSLLPTGELFF. CDR3 coding DNA: TGTGCCAGCTCCCTTTTACCCACCGGGGAGCTGTTTTTT.

The genes are TRBV5-1 and TRBJ2-1; D ambiguous. Germline CDR1 is SGHRS and CDR2 is YFSETQ. The CDR3 spans 14 residues. Between the trimmed V and J ends, which lost 0 bases and 5 bases, there was a span of 9 bases. The DNA for the CDR3 is TGCGCCAGCAGCTTGGGCCCGCCGAACAATGAGCAGTTCTTC. This codes for CASSLGPPNNEQFF.

The V call is TRBV6-5, the J call TRBJ1-2; D might be TRBD1 (5 bases). V dropped 4 bases and J dropped 7 bases, with 10 bases sitting between them. CDR1 is MNHEY, CDR2 SVGAGI, per germline. CDR3 length: 12 amino acids. The CDR3 DNA reads as TGTGCCAGCAGTTCCCCGACAGCTGGCTACACCTTC. This encodes CASSSPTAGYTF.

The chain carries TRBV2 and TRBJ2-7; D possibly corresponds to TRBD1 (6 bases). CDR3 length: 11 residues. V was cut by 5 bases and J by 5 bases, with 7 bases left in between. Germline CDR1 is SNHLY and CDR2 is FYNNEI. DNA for the CDR3: TGTGCCAGCAGTCGGACAGACGAGCAGTACTTC. This translates into CASSRTDEQYF.

The chain employs TRBV5-1 and TRBJ2-3; 8 positions agree with TRBD1. Germline CDR1 and CDR2: SGHRS and YFSETQ. V shed 7 bases and J 6 bases; nucleotides not matched to a gene: 10. The CDR3 is 14 residues long. CDR3 residues: CASEPAGGGDTQYF. In DNA, the CDR3 is TGCGCCAGCGAACCGGCAGGGGGCGGGGATACGCAGTATTTT.

To note about this clone: Other DNA sequences in this sample translate to the same CDR3. The rearrangement uses TRBV5-4 and TRBJ2-7; no firm D call. The V and J ends lost 0 bases and 4 bases respectively, with 5 bases between them. CDR1 and CDR2 from the germline V gene are SGHNT and YYREEE (reference sequence). This CDR3 is 12 amino acids long. The CDR3 sequence is CASSLDGYEQYF. CDR3 nucleotide sequence: TGTGCCAGCAGCTTGGATGGTTACGAGCAGTACTTC. Using reference TRBV5-4 and TRBJ2-7 for the parts outside the CDR3, the full variable domain is ETGVTQSPTHLIKTRGQQVTLRCSSQSGHNTVSWYQQALGQGPQFIFQYYREEENGRGNFPPRFSGLQFPNYSSELNVNALELDDSALYLCASSLDGYEQYFGPGTRLTVT.

The V call is TRBV27, the J call TRBJ2-2; 7 bases map to TRBD1. CDR1 and CDR2 from the germline V gene are MNHEY and SMNVEV (reference sequence). V gave up 6 bases and J gave up 0 bases; unmatched junction bases: 4. The CDR3 consists of 15 residues. CDR3 loop: CASRAGTANTGELFF. The CDR3 bases are TGTGCCAGCAGAGCCGGGACAGCGAACACCGGGGAGCTGTTTTTT.

The CDR3 DNA reads TGTGCCAGCACTGGAGAGGTGATGGGTAACCGGCCCCAGCATTTT. It translates to CASTGEVMGNRPQHF. The chain is built from TRBV2 and TRBJ1-5; D is ambiguous. The CDR3 consists of 15 residues. Germline V gene data show CDR1 as SNHLY and CDR2 as FYNNEI. Between the trimmed V and J ends, which lost 7 bases and 9 bases, there was a span of 22 bases.

V and J are TRBV7-3 and TRBJ2-1, with D maybe TRBD1 (5 bases). The CDR3 is 15 residues long. V lost 5 bases and J lost 4, with 15 bases in between. Germline V gene data show CDR1 as SGHTA and CDR2 as FQGTGA. The CDR3: CASSKDPTDYNEQFF. The CDR3 DNA sequence: TGTGCCAGCAGCAAGGACCCGACAGATTACAATGAGCAGTTCTTC.

In its sample, this clone was seen once. The rearrangement uses TRBV2 and TRBJ1-2; D is uncertain. The germline V and J ends were trimmed by 6 bases and 6 bases, with 17 bases remaining between them. This CDR3 is built from 14 residues. CDR1 and CDR2 (germline): SNHLY, FYNNEI. This CDR3 reads CASRASGSIHGYTF. DNA of the CDR3: TGTGCCAGCAGGGCTTCCGGGTCGATACATGGCTACACCTTC.

The chain links TRBV2 to TRBJ1-1; D is perhaps TRBD1 (5 bases). The CDR3 contains 14 residues. Trimming stripped 4 bases from V and 9 bases from J, with 18 bases between. The germline CDR1 and CDR2 sequences are SNHLY and FYNNEI. The CDR3 reads CASSVLPGGVKAFF. The CDR3 coding sequence is TGTGCCAGCAGTGTGCTCCCGGGAGGGGTTAAAGCTTTCTTT.

The CDR3: CASSLLGGRETQYF. The CDR3 region has the DNA TGTGCCAGCAGTTTATTAGGGGGGCGGGAGACCCAGTACTTC. V gene TRBV28 combines with J gene TRBJ2-5; D is perhaps TRBD1 or TRBD2 (6 bases each). In germline, CDR1 is MDHEN, CDR2 SYDVKM. This CDR3 contains 14 residues. V shed 1 base and J shed 5 bases, with 11 bases lying between them. The variable domain in full, completed from reference TRBV28 and TRBJ2-5, reads DVKVTQSSRYLVKRTGEKVFLECVQDMDHENMFWYRQDPGLGLRLIYFSYDVKMKEKGDIPEGYSVSREKKERFSLILESASTNQTSMYLCASSLLGGRETQYFGPGTRLLVL.

V and J are TRBV29-1 and TRBJ2-7, with no clear D. This CDR3 has 11 residues. Germline V lookup: CDR1 SQVTM, CDR2 ANQGSEA. V was shortened by 7 bases and J by 2 bases, with 9 bases between the two germline ends. This CDR3 reads CSGGEAYEQYF. CDR3 DNA sequence: TGCAGCGGAGGCGAAGCCTACGAGCAGTACTTC.

The genes are TRBV5-1 and TRBJ2-7; 11 positions agree with TRBD2. J was trimmed by 6 bases and V by 4 bases; bases with no gene match: 3. The CDR3 has 13 amino acids. Germline V gene lookup returns CDR1 SGHRS and CDR2 YFSETQ. The CDR3 sequence: CASSTGTSGEQYF. The CDR3 DNA reads TGCGCCAGCAGCACTGGGACTAGCGGCGAGCAGTACTTC.

V usage is TRBV13 and J usage is TRBJ1-3; D perhaps matches TRBD1 (6 bases). Germline V gene lookup returns CDR1 PRHDT and CDR2 FYEKMQ (reference sequence). Between the trimmed V and J ends, which lost 7 bases and 5 bases, there was a span of 21 bases. The CDR3 runs to 16 residues. For the CDR3, the DNA is TGTGCCAGCAACCGTAGCCCCTTAACAGGGAGAAACACCATATATTTT. The encoded protein is CASNRSPLTGRNTIYF.

As for this clone: Other DNA sequences from this sample encode an identical CDR3 as well. V is TRBV29-1 and J is TRBJ1-2; TRBD1 matches 7 bases. The junction had 2 bases not matched to a gene; V was cut back by 7 bases and J by 0 bases. Per germline, CDR1 SQVTM and CDR2 ANQGSEA. The CDR3 contains 12 residues. The CDR3 DNA is TGCAGCGCGGGGACAGCTAACTATGGCTACACCTTC. Amino acid sequence: CSAGTANYGYTF.

The rearrangement links TRBV18 to TRBJ2-3; the match to TRBD2 covers 11 bases. CDR3 size: 18 residues. The ends lost 2 bases at V and 4 bases at J; junction bases unmatched: 11. The germline V gene has CDR1 KGHSH and CDR2 LQKENI. The CDR3 reads CASSPGFSGRALPDTQYF. CDR3 in DNA: TGTGCCAGCTCACCAGGATTTAGCGGGAGGGCCCTTCCAGATACGCAGTATTTT.

This chain joins TRBV11-3 and TRBJ1-2; the match to TRBD1 covers 10 bases. The V gene's germline CDR1 is SGHNT and CDR2 YENEEA. The junction had 14 bases not matched to a gene; V was cut back by 4 bases and J by 6 bases. The CDR3 sequence is 17 residues long. CDR3 nucleotide sequence: TGTGCCAGCAGCTCCCGGGACAGGGGTTTTAGGCGGGATGGCTACACCTTC. It translates to CASSSRDRGFRRDGYTF.

This rearrangement joins TRBV6-1 to TRBJ2-7; 7 positions agree with TRBD2. This CDR3 has 15 amino acids. Germline values: CDR1 MNHNS, CDR2 SASEGT. Trimming took 6 bases from V and 0 from J; bases not matched to a gene: 8. The CDR3 sequence: CASRRGGAGSYEQYF. CDR3 sequence (DNA): TGTGCCAGCAGGAGGGGAGGGGCCGGCTCCTACGAGCAGTACTTC.

CDR3 sequence: CASSSGLSSYEQYF. CDR3 coding DNA: TGTGCCAGCAGTTCGGGTTTAAGCTCCTACGAGCAGTACTTC. The chain is built from TRBV9 and TRBJ2-7; D not resolved. CDR3 length equals 14 residues. The germline CDR1 and CDR2 sequences are SGDLS and YYNGEE. V was cut by 5 bases and J by 0 bases, with 12 bases left in between.